This TCR beta chain emerged from a study of T cells in women clearing cervical HPV infection. Study summary: With HLA typing for only a few women, HLA confounding remains possible.

The protocol was immunoSEQ multiplex PCR, while the TCRdb copy is restricted to in-frame clones and leaves out a portion. The sample includes 40,000 to 55,000 clones. With 1 base removed from V and 6 bases from J, the gap between germline ends came to 13 bases. Germline CDR1 SGHVS, CDR2 FQNEAQ. The CDR3 spans 15 residues. A remark on this clone: The observed sequence ends 3 residues before the CDR3 terminus, with the missing tail filled in from the germline J gene.

The origin of this receptor is a woman between 18 and 75 years old with a cervical HPV16 infection that either progressed to CIN3+ or cleared (not recorded which). Material: blood buffy coat. The chain uses TRBV7-8 and TRBJ1-5; maybe TRBD1 (5 bases). CDR3 bases read: TGTGCCAGCAGCTTAGACTCAGGGAGAAGTCAGCCC. Translating it yields CASSLDSGRSQP. The full CDR3 reads CASSLDSGRSQPQHF.